These 21 T cell receptor beta chains were sequenced from one sample in a study of T-cell memory formation after mild COVID-19. TCRdb ran MiXCR on the 5' RACE reads and lists one entry per CDR3 protein. The data show over 300,000 distinct CDR3 sequences, 20% to 25% seen once. Material: PBMCs or a T cell subset sorted from them (not recorded which). These receptors were collected from a man aged 18 to 30 who had mild COVID-19 (a few samples of this study predate the infection). Cell type and time point are not known.

A few counts support this clonotype. This chain links TRBV29-1 with TRBJ1-2, with 10 positions matching TRBD1. Germline assignment: CDR1 SQVTM and CDR2 ANQGSEA. Trimming at V came to 2 bases and at J to 6 bases, leaving 6 bases not matched to a gene. This CDR3 has 14 residues. The CDR3 here is CSVEKTGGGNGYTF. The CDR3 DNA sequence: TGCAGCGTTGAAAAGACAGGGGGCGGCAATGGCTACACCTTC. Full variable domain (missing parts from reference TRBV29-1 and TRBJ1-2): SAVISQKPSRDICQRGTSLTIQCQVDSQVTMMFWYRQQPGQSLTLIATANQGSEATYESGFVIDKFPISRPNLTFSTLTVSNMSPEDSSIYLCSVEKTGGGNGYTFGSGTRLTVV.

This clonotype showed up just a few times. This chain uses TRBV25-1 with TRBJ2-3; D possibly corresponds to TRBD1 (5 bases). Germline CDR1 is MGHDK and CDR2 is SYGVNS. This CDR3 has 16 amino acids. Trimming took off 5 bases at V and 1 base at J, with 16 bases between the two ends. The CDR3 is CASSTDIGYGTDTQYF. CDR3 nucleotide sequence: TGTGCCAGCAGTACGGACATTGGGTACGGCACAGATACGCAGTATTTT.

This clonotype was recorded at least ten times. This chain uses TRBV5-5 with TRBJ1-6; D possibly corresponds to TRBD1 (6 bases). V lost 7 bases to trimming and J lost 7 bases, with 6 bases between them. Germline V CDR1 and CDR2: SGHKS, YYEKEE (reference sequence). The CDR3 spans 11 residues. CDR3 in amino acids: CASGQNSPLHF. CDR3 DNA: TGTGCCAGCGGACAGAATTCACCCCTCCACTTT.

In this sample, this clonotype turned up a few times. The rearrangement uses TRBV28 and TRBJ2-3; TRBD2 matches 14 bases. This CDR3 region has 15 residues. The germline V gene encodes CDR1 MDHEN and CDR2 SYDVKM. Losses at the gene ends were 6 bases for V and 9 bases for J; bases not matched to a gene: 8. CDR3 region: CASRSPGLAGETQYF. DNA of the CDR3: TGTGCCAGCAGATCACCGGGACTAGCGGGGGAAACGCAGTATTTT.

This clonotype occurred a few times. The gene calls are TRBV29-1 and TRBJ2-1, with unresolved D. Trimming took 7 bases from V and 0 from J, leaving 7 bases between them. The germline CDR1 and CDR2 sequences are SQVTM and ANQGSEA. This CDR3 contains 12 residues. Here the CDR3 reads CSAWTSYNEQFF. The CDR3 nucleotides are TGCAGCGCGTGGACCTCCTACAATGAGCAGTTCTTC.

The V and J genes are TRBV3-1 and TRBJ1-2; 8 bases agree with TRBD1. This CDR3 contains 19 residues. The germline V gene has CDR1 LGHDT and CDR2 YNNKEL (reference sequence). V lost 5 bases to trimming and J lost 0 bases; unmatched junction nucleotides: 17. The CDR3 protein is CASSEGTGYSIDTNYGYTF. The CDR3 DNA is TGTGCCAGCAGCGAAGGGACAGGCTATTCAATCGACACTAACTATGGCTACACCTTC.

In its sample, this clonotype was seen many times. This sequence joins TRBV5-1 and TRBJ2-3; a weak D match, TRBD2 (5 bases). Trimming left V 4 bases short and J 4 bases short, with 10 bases between. This CDR3 spans 13 amino acids. Germline loops: CDR1 SGHRS, CDR2 YFSETQ. The CDR3 sequence is CASSTEGSDTQYF. As DNA, the CDR3 is TGCGCCAGCAGCACTGAGGGATCAGATACGCAGTATTTT.

In this sample, this clonotype turned up a few times. The rearrangement uses TRBV15 and TRBJ2-3, with D perhaps matching TRBD1 (6 bases). The V end was cut by 3 bases, the J end by 1 base, with 11 bases between. Germline CDR1 LNHNV, CDR2 YYDKDF (reference sequence). The CDR3 totals 15 residues. CDR3 coding DNA: TGTGCCACCAGCAGCATGAGGACAGGCACAGATACGCAGTATTTT. This translates into CATSSMRTGTDTQYF.

This clonotype was seen more than once but under ten times. The chain links TRBV28 to TRBJ2-4, with TRBD2 as a possible D gene (7 bases). V lost 6 bases and J lost 4, with 19 bases in between. The CDR3 has 16 amino acids. CDR1 and CDR2 from the germline V gene are MDHEN and SYDVKM. The CDR3 protein is CASSPPDRLAKNIQYF. The CDR3 region has the DNA TGTGCCAGCAGCCCCCCGGACAGACTAGCTAAAAACATTCAGTACTTC.

The CDR3 region has the DNA TGTGCCAGCAGCTTAGAGGTGGTGACCGGGGAGCTGTTTTTT. Encoded protein: CASSLEVVTGELFF. The gene calls are TRBV7-2 and TRBJ2-2; no clear D. The CDR3 sequence is 14 residues long. Trimming stripped 1 base from V and 5 bases from J, with 8 bases between. Per germline, CDR1 SGHTA and CDR2 FQGNSA.

J is TRBJ2-7 and V is TRBV5-8; perhaps TRBD1 as D (5 bases). Trimming left V 4 bases short and J 0 bases short, with 14 bases between. The CDR3 spans 15 residues. CDR1 is SGHTS and CDR2 is YDEGEE in the germline V gene. CDR3 amino acids: CASSAQGSGSYEQYV. The CDR3 nucleotides are TGTGCCAGCAGCGCCCAGGGTAGTGGCTCCTACGAGCAGTACGTC.

The table lists this clonotype with a count of one. The genes are TRBV12-3 or TRBV12-4 and TRBJ2-7; D might be TRBD1 or TRBD2, each matching 6 bases. V dropped 5 bases and J dropped 5 bases, with 19 bases sitting between them. The CDR3 extends over 15 amino acids. CDR3 sequence (DNA): TGTGCCAGCAGTGGAGGGACAAAGCTATCCGACGAGCAGTACTTC. Translating it yields CASSGGTKLSDEQYF.

This clonotype was observed a few times. The rearrangement joins TRBV6-2 or TRBV6-3 to TRBJ2-7; 8 nucleotides align to TRBD1. The V gene's germline CDR1 is MNHEY and CDR2 SVGEGT. CDR3 length equals 15 residues. Trimming at V came to 7 bases and at J to 3 bases, leaving 11 bases not matched to a gene. The CDR3 protein is CASNGMDRAYYEQYF. CDR3 coding DNA: TGTGCCAGCAACGGAATGGACAGGGCATACTACGAGCAGTACTTC.

The V gene is TRBV12-3 or TRBV12-4, the J gene TRBJ2-7; a possible D gene is TRBD2 (5 bases). V gave up 1 base and J gave up 7 bases, with 11 bases separating them. The CDR3 spans 13 residues. As DNA, the CDR3 is TGTGCCAGCAGTTTAGAAGCCAGGAGGGAGCAGTACTTC. Amino acid sequence: CASSLEARREQYF.

In its sample, this clonotype was seen a few times. The V and J genes are TRBV24-1 and TRBJ2-6, with D maybe TRBD1 (5 bases). The V gene's germline CDR1 is KGHDR and CDR2 SFDVKD. Trimming removed 6 bases at V and 4 bases at J, with 6 bases between. The CDR3 is made up of 13 amino acids. CDR3 sequence (DNA): TGTGCCACCAGTCGGACAGGGGCCAACGTCCTGACTTTC. This gives the protein CATSRTGANVLTF.

This clonotype was seen more than once but under ten times. The chain uses TRBV5-1 and TRBJ1-5; D is unresolved. CDR3 length: 14 residues. V was pared by 2 bases and J by 4 bases, with 10 bases between. The germline V gene has CDR1 SGHRS and CDR2 YFSETQ. CDR3 sequence reads: CASSFDARNQPQHF. CDR3 sequence (DNA): TGCGCCAGCAGCTTTGATGCCCGAAATCAGCCCCAGCATTTT.

Worth noting for this clonotype: The junction does not match germline at one end; this may be a read error. The CDR3 sequence: CASTLRGHGYTF. Written as DNA, the CDR3 is TGTGCCAGCACCTTGAGGGGGCATGGCTACACCTTC. The chain has TRBV5-6 and TRBJ1-2, with 7 bases lining up with TRBD1. This CDR3 has 12 amino acids. The germline CDR1 and CDR2 sequences are SGHDT and YYEEEE.

This clonotype was seen more than once but under ten times. V and J are TRBV24-1 and TRBJ2-1; no reliable D call. Deletions cut 5 bases from V and 3 bases from J, with 10 bases between. Germline loops: CDR1 KGHDR, CDR2 SFDVKD. The CDR3 is 14 amino acids. In DNA, the CDR3 is TGTGCCACCAGTGCGGGCTACGACTACAATGAGCAGTTCTTC. Its protein is CATSAGYDYNEQFF.

This clonotype was seen a handful of times. The chain couples TRBV15 to TRBJ2-1; 8 bases line up with TRBD2. V lost 0 bases and J lost 4; bases outside the gene matches: 5. Germline V gene lookup returns CDR1 LNHNV and CDR2 YYDKDF (reference sequence). This CDR3 spans 16 amino acids. DNA for the CDR3: TGTGCCACCAGCAGAGATACGGGACTAGGTTACAATGAGCAGTTCTTC. This sequence encodes CATSRDTGLGYNEQFF.

The chain carries TRBV4-2 and TRBJ2-1; unclear D gene. The V and J ends lost 6 bases and 2 bases respectively, with 8 bases between them. Germline CDR1 and CDR2: LGHNA and YNFKEQ. The CDR3 sequence is 13 residues long. This CDR3 reads CASSDGPYNEQFF. CDR3 nucleotides: TGTGCCAGCAGTGATGGACCCTACAATGAGCAGTTCTTC.

This clonotype has more than one count but fewer than ten. The chain is built from TRBV27 and TRBJ2-3; 10 nucleotides align to TRBD2. V dropped 5 bases and J dropped 2; count of bases not matched to a gene: 7. Germline CDR1 MNHEY, CDR2 SMNVEV (reference sequence). The CDR3 spans 16 residues. CDR3 DNA sequence: TGTGCCAGCAGTCTCCTAGCGGGGGATTACACAGATACGCAGTATTTT. This translates into CASSLLAGDYTDTQYF.